The clone carrying this TCR beta chain has a count of ten or more. Its antigen is not identified. This record comes from a study of T cell repertoires in cytomegalovirus infection. Study background: Public TCR beta signatures indicated both CMV infection and matching HLA type.

The V gene lost 4 bases and the J gene lost 8 bases, with 12 bases spanning the gap. Germline-derived CDR1 and CDR2 are LNHDA and SQIVND (reference sequence). The CDR3 loop spans 13 amino acids. Whole-study findings and limits: Cumulative public TCR beta family frequency identified carriers of CMV plus the relevant HLA. The ex vivo response showed dominance by HLA-C-restricted CMV-specific TCR beta clonotypes.

Via MiXCR, TCRdb re-called the reads, giving one row per CDR3 protein. Of around 190,000 distinct CDR3 sequences in the sample, around 14% were seen once. The rearrangement links TRBV19 to TRBJ2-1, with D tentatively TRBD1 or TRBD2 (6 bases each). This clonotype was obtained from a human donor in good health (CMV status not recorded). Some clones in this sample may be carry-over from other donors' samples. The sequenced sample was PBMCs. The CDR3 loop is CASSTTRGDEQFF. The DNA for the CDR3 is TGTGCCAGTAGTACCACAAGGGGGGATGAGCAGTTCTTC.